The 31 T cell receptor beta chains presented below share a single source sample, sequenced in a study of T cell changes during pregnancy in multiple sclerosis. The repertoire was sequenced with immunoSEQ multiplex PCR; TCRdb's copy has only in-frame clones and lacks some. The table shows roughly 30,000 clones, with under 95% occurring only once. This sample comprised CD4+ T cells from peripheral blood mononuclear cells, obtained in the second trimester of pregnancy. These receptors were collected from a female donor with multiple sclerosis, enrolled in a pregnancy study.

This clone was detected once. The chain combines TRBV7-2 with TRBJ2-1; 9 bases agree with TRBD2. Germline V CDR1 and CDR2: SGHTA, FQGNSA. This CDR3 comprises 16 residues. J was trimmed by 7 bases and V by 0 bases; bases with no gene match: 7. CDR3 amino acids: CASSLAAGGPGNEQFF. CDR3 nucleotide sequence: TGTGCCAGCAGCTTAGCGGCGGGAGGGCCTGGGAATGAGCAGTTCTTC.

For the CDR3, the DNA is TGCGCCAGCAGCTTACAGGTCTTCAACGAGCAGTACTTC. Encoded protein: CASSLQVFNEQYF. The chain uses TRBV5-1 and TRBJ2-7, with a tentative D call TRBD1 (5 bases). The CDR3 has 13 residues. With 2 bases removed from V and 5 bases from J, the gap between germline ends came to 11 bases. Looked up from germline, CDR1 is SGHRS and CDR2 is YFSETQ.

This clone qualifies as medium-sized. The V gene is TRBV6-6, the J gene TRBJ2-7; D unclear. Looked up from germline, CDR1 is MNHNY and CDR2 is SVGAGI (reference sequence). This CDR3 has 14 amino acids. Trimming cost V 3 bases and J 4 bases, with 13 bases left between them. The CDR3 loop reads CASSYPLSPYEQYF. The CDR3 coding sequence is TGTGCCAGCAGTTATCCCCTCTCTCCTTACGAGCAGTACTTC.

The chain recombines TRBV27 with TRBJ2-2, with 13 nucleotides matching TRBD2. This CDR3 comprises 17 residues. The J segment lost 6 bases and the V segment lost 4 bases, leaving 8 bases of the junction unmatched. The germline V gene encodes CDR1 MNHEY and CDR2 SMNVEV (reference sequence). The CDR3: CASSSPGLAGDPGELFF. The CDR3 DNA sequence: TGTGCCAGCAGTTCCCCAGGACTAGCGGGAGATCCCGGGGAGCTGTTTTTT.

V and J are TRBV7-2 and TRBJ2-7, with 13 bases that match TRBD2. In germline, CDR1 is SGHTA, CDR2 FQGNSA. The CDR3 is 18 residues long. The junction had 15 bases not matched to a gene; V was cut back by 5 bases and J by 5 bases. The CDR3 protein is CASSPLTSGRAKYNEQYF. CDR3 bases: TGTGCCAGCAGCCCCCTAACTAGCGGGAGGGCCAAATATAACGAGCAGTACTTC.

The rearrangement joins TRBV30 to TRBJ2-5, with 10 bases aligning to TRBD2. The ends lost 0 bases at V and 6 bases at J; junction bases unmatched: 7. Germline CDR1 is GTSNPN and CDR2 is SVGIG (reference sequence). The CDR3 loop spans 15 amino acids. Written as DNA, the CDR3 is TGTGCCTGGAGTGTATTTAGCGGGAGGTGGAAGACCCAGTACTTC. Translating it yields CAWSVFSGRWKTQYF.

The rearrangement links TRBV27 to TRBJ1-1; D is unresolved. Germline V gene lookup returns CDR1 MNHEY and CDR2 SMNVEV (reference sequence). The length of the CDR3 is 14 residues. Trimming removed 5 bases at V and 2 bases at J, with 12 bases between. The CDR3: CASSRQAGNTEAFF. CDR3 DNA: TGTGCCAGCAGTAGGCAGGCAGGCAACACTGAAGCTTTCTTT.

V and J are TRBV9 and TRBJ2-1; D unresolved. The germline V gene encodes CDR1 SGDLS and CDR2 YYNGEE. The length of the CDR3 is 14 residues. V dropped 3 bases and J dropped 0 bases, with 7 bases sitting between them. The chain's CDR3 is CASSDSHSYNEQFF. The DNA for the CDR3 is TGTGCCAGCAGCGACTCCCACTCCTACAATGAGCAGTTCTTC.

This chain links TRBV9 with TRBJ2-1; possibly TRBD2 for D (5 bases). V gave up 0 bases and J gave up 8 bases, with 9 bases separating them. The CDR3 runs 13 residues. Per germline, CDR1 SGDLS and CDR2 YYNGEE. CDR3 DNA sequence: TGTGCCAGCAGCGTAGCTTACGGGGATGAGCAGTTCTTC. Encoded protein: CASSVAYGDEQFF.

The chain carries TRBV27 and TRBJ2-3; TRBD1 agrees at 8 bases. Germline trimming cut 7 bases from V and 3 bases from J; bases unmatched to any gene: 9. This CDR3 is built from 15 residues. Germline CDR1 is MNHEY and CDR2 is SMNVEV (reference sequence). The CDR3 DNA reads TGTGCCAGCACGCGGCAAGGGGACAGGACAGATACGCAGTATTTT. Its translation is CASTRQGDRTDTQYF.

The rearrangement joins TRBV27 to TRBJ1-2; 7 positions match TRBD1. The germline CDR1 and CDR2 sequences are MNHEY and SMNVEV (reference sequence). J was trimmed by 3 bases and V by 4 bases; bases with no gene match: 11. The CDR3 runs to 16 residues. The CDR3 loop is CASSWGLGTAHYGYTF. CDR3 DNA: TGTGCCAGCAGTTGGGGGCTTGGGACAGCACACTATGGCTACACCTTC.

The chain carries TRBV11-2 and TRBJ1-1; D is undetermined. The germline gives CDR1 SGHAT, CDR2 FQNNGV. Trimming left V 5 bases short and J 0 bases short, with 7 bases between. This CDR3 has 13 residues. The CDR3 nucleotides read TGTGCCAGCAGCAGAGTGATGAACACTGAAGCTTTCTTT. Protein sequence: CASSRVMNTEAFF.

The chain has TRBV28 and TRBJ1-1, with a tentative D call TRBD1 (6 bases). The V gene lost 5 bases and the J gene lost 1 base, with 14 bases spanning the gap. This CDR3 region has 15 residues. Germline V gene lookup returns CDR1 MDHEN and CDR2 SYDVKM. The CDR3 sequence: CASSLRTVRNTEAFF. The CDR3 coding sequence is TGTGCCAGCAGTCTCAGGACAGTTAGGAACACTGAAGCTTTCTTT.

The CDR3 DNA sequence: TGTGCCAGCAGCTTAGAACTTTCTGCCAGGCCCGGGGAGCTGTTTTTT. This gives the protein CASSLELSARPGELFF. The chain joins TRBV11-3 to TRBJ2-2; no clear D gene. Germline CDR1 SGHNT, CDR2 YENEEA. Trimming removed 0 bases at V and 6 bases at J, with 14 bases between. The CDR3 has 16 residues.

This rearrangement joins TRBV4-2 to TRBJ2-6; TRBD1 is a possible D gene (6 bases). The V gene's germline CDR1 is LGHNA and CDR2 YNFKEQ. The CDR3 contains 16 residues. Trimming took off 4 bases at V and 8 bases at J, with 18 bases between the two ends. The CDR3 DNA sequence: TGTGCCAGCAGCCCCCGGTTAATAGGGGGTACCAACGTCCTGACTTTC. This sequence encodes CASSPRLIGGTNVLTF.

The V call is TRBV14, the J call TRBJ2-4; D may be TRBD2 (6 bases). The germline V gene encodes CDR1 SGHDN and CDR2 FVKESK. This CDR3 comprises 16 residues. V lost 0 bases and J 5 bases, leaving 14 bases between the germline ends. The CDR3 region is CASSQDGGVFENIQYF. DNA for the CDR3: TGTGCCAGCAGCCAAGATGGCGGGGTTTTCGAAAACATTCAGTACTTC.

This clone was observed a few times. This sequence joins TRBV10-1 and TRBJ1-3; D possibly corresponds to TRBD1 (6 bases). Germline CDR1 is WNHNN and CDR2 is SYGVQD (reference sequence). The germline V and J ends were trimmed by 1 base and 3 bases, with 10 bases remaining between them. The length of the CDR3 is 15 residues. CDR3 protein: CASSEWAGVGNTIYF. As DNA, the CDR3 is TGCGCCAGCAGTGAGTGGGCAGGGGTTGGAAACACCATATATTTT.

This clone was recorded once. The J gene is TRBJ1-2, the V gene TRBV7-2; D possibly corresponds to TRBD1 (6 bases). From germline, CDR1 is SGHTA and CDR2 FQGNSA. V was pared by 1 base and J by 6 bases, with 12 bases between. CDR3 size: 14 residues. The CDR3 DNA follows: TGTGCCAGCAGCTTAGACAAAGGGGGAAATGGCTACACCTTC. The encoded protein is CASSLDKGGNGYTF.

The CDR3 DNA follows: TGTGCCAGCAGCTTAGCCCTTCGTCAGTTCACTGAAGCTTTCTTT. Protein product: CASSLALRQFTEAFF. The rearrangement joins TRBV7-9 to TRBJ1-1; D gene unclear. The CDR3 runs to 15 residues. Per the germline V gene, CDR1 is SEHNR and CDR2 is FQNEAQ (reference sequence). Trimming took 0 bases from V and 4 from J, leaving 12 bases between them.

This chain joins TRBV4-3 and TRBJ1-3, with 10 bases fitting TRBD1. The CDR3 has 18 residues. V lost 2 bases to trimming and J lost 3 bases; unmatched junction nucleotides: 10. CDR1 is LGHNA, CDR2 YSLEER, per germline. The CDR3 nucleotides read TGCGCCAGCAGCCAATCCCATTCGACAGGGGGCAATGGAAACACCATATATTTT. Protein: CASSQSHSTGGNGNTIYF.

The chain combines TRBV4-3 with TRBJ1-1, with D hard to call. The CDR3 is 13 residues long. Trimming took 5 bases from V and 1 from J, leaving 8 bases between them. The germline gives CDR1 LGHNA, CDR2 YSLEER. The CDR3 spells CASSTTTNTEAFF. In DNA form, the CDR3 reads TGCGCCAGCAGCACCACTACGAACACTGAAGCTTTCTTT.

This chain links TRBV9 with TRBJ2-3, with D maybe TRBD2 (5 bases). The CDR3 runs to 16 residues. V lost 0 bases and J lost 4, with 15 bases in between. Germline values: CDR1 SGDLS, CDR2 YYNGEE. The CDR3 nucleotides are TGTGCCAGCAGCGTAGGGAGGAAGCCGAGCGCAGATACGCAGTATTTT. Its translation: CASSVGRKPSADTQYF.

The count of this clone is one. The chain recombines TRBV2 with TRBJ2-1; D not certain. V gave up 6 bases and J gave up 4 bases, with 10 bases separating them. This CDR3 has 13 amino acids. The germline V gene encodes CDR1 SNHLY and CDR2 FYNNEI. The CDR3 DNA reads as TGTGCCAGCAGCCGACTCCTTTACAATGAGCAGTTCTTC. It is translated as CASSRLLYNEQFF.

The chain employs TRBV5-4 and TRBJ2-1; 10 bases are a match to TRBD1. There are 15 residues in the CDR3. The V and J ends lost 5 bases and 7 bases, in that order; junction bases with no gene match: 9. CDR1 is SGHNT and CDR2 is YYREEE in the germline V gene (reference sequence). The CDR3 sequence: CASRSTGGALNEQFF. In nucleotides, the CDR3 is TGTGCCAGCAGGTCGACAGGGGGCGCATTAAATGAGCAGTTCTTC.

V and J are TRBV2 and TRBJ1-5; tentative D call: TRBD1 (6 bases). The CDR3 runs to 14 residues. Germline CDR1 and CDR2: SNHLY and FYNNEI. V lost 6 bases to trimming and J lost 2 bases, with 11 bases between them. CDR3 nucleotide sequence: TGTGCCAGCAGGCTGGACAGCGGCAATCAGCCCCAGCATTTT. The encoded protein is CASRLDSGNQPQHF.

The CDR3 DNA follows: TGTGCCAGCAGCCAAGATCATTCGGACTCGGAGTACGAGCAGTACTTC. It codes for CASSQDHSDSEYEQYF. The chain employs TRBV14 and TRBJ2-7, with D perhaps TRBD2 (5 bases). This CDR3 is built from 16 residues. Germline assignment: CDR1 SGHDN and CDR2 FVKESK. V gave up 0 bases and J gave up 4 bases, with 16 bases separating them.

The V gene is TRBV2, the J gene TRBJ2-3; TRBD1 might be the D (6 bases). Trimming took 6 bases from V and 8 from J, leaving 15 bases between them. CDR1 is SNHLY, CDR2 FYNNEI, per germline. The CDR3 extends over 13 amino acids. The chain's CDR3 is CASRRQGPGTQYF. DNA for the CDR3: TGTGCCAGCAGACGGCAGGGGCCCGGTACGCAGTATTTT.

This clone came up once. CDR3 DNA sequence: TGTGCCAGCAGCTTGGGAAGGGGAAGGAATGGCTACACCTTC. It encodes CASSLGRGRNGYTF. The V call is TRBV5-6, the J call TRBJ1-2; tentatively, D is TRBD1 (5 bases). This CDR3 has 14 amino acids. Deletions cut 0 bases from V and 6 bases from J, with 12 bases between. Germline CDR1 is SGHDT and CDR2 is YYEEEE.

The chain recombines TRBV10-1 with TRBJ1-5; no clear D. CDR3 length: 15 residues. Germline values: CDR1 WNHNN, CDR2 SYGVQD (reference sequence). Trimming shortened V by 3 bases and J by 0 bases, and 9 bases separated the two germline ends. The CDR3 region has the DNA TGCGCCAGCAGTGAAAGTACACCTAGCAATCAGCCCCAGCATTTT. Its translation is CASSESTPSNQPQHF.

V is TRBV6-4 and J is TRBJ2-1; TRBD2 matches at 7 bases. CDR1 MRHNA and CDR2 SNTAGT come from the germline V gene. The CDR3 contains 15 residues. With 0 bases clipped from V and 5 bases from J, the junction kept 4 bases outside the gene matches. CDR3: CASSDSTAGNNEQFF. In DNA, the CDR3 is TGTGCCAGCAGTGACTCGACAGCGGGAAACAATGAGCAGTTCTTC.

The chain employs TRBV5-4 and TRBJ2-1; D is perhaps TRBD1 (6 bases). Germline lookup yields CDR1 SGHNT and CDR2 YYREEE (reference sequence). V lost 3 bases and J 8 bases, leaving 12 bases between the germline ends. The CDR3 runs 13 residues. CDR3 DNA sequence: TGTGCCAGCAGCTCGTCCAAGGGGGATGAGCAGTTCTTC. It codes for CASSSSKGDEQFF. Full variable domain (missing parts from reference TRBV5-4 and TRBJ2-1): ETGVTQSPTHLIKTRGQQVTLRCSSQSGHNTVSWYQQALGQGPQFIFQYYREEENGRGNFPPRFSGLQFPNYSSELNVNALELDDSALYLCASSSSKGDEQFFGPGTRLTVL.